This record looks at one T cell receptor beta chain sequence and its context. What it binds is not known. The junction and the germline gene differ at one end; a read error may be behind it. Starting material of about 0.45 ug total RNA yielded TCR beta cDNA via a constant-region primer. Three nested multiplex PCR rounds, a slightly modified ARM-PCR, produced the libraries for TCR beta. Investigators reported that the first two PCR rounds, at roughly 11 cycles each, used TRBV1-TRBV30 forward primers with a C-beta reverse primer. TCRdb passed the multiplex PCR reads through MiXCR, listing each CDR3 protein once. Seen here are about 22,000 distinct CDR3 sequences, 80% observed once, and the top ten hold 35% to 40%. The entry originates in a study of tumor-infiltrating lymphocytes in primary liver carcinoma. General observations from the study: Only about 7-24% of top clones occurred in every one of the five tumor regions. Tumor region pairs showed greater overlap than either tumor-adjacent or tumor-blood pairs did. Tumors carried a top-250-clone fraction significantly exceeding that of blood (p = 0.039).

Unsorted bulk tissue of about 20-32 mg yielded co-extracted RNA and DNA. Patients diagnosed with primary liver carcinoma received treatment through surgical resection. This CDR3 comprises 15 residues. Germline V gene data show CDR1 as SGHAT and CDR2 as FQNNGV. This TCR was sampled from a woman aged 25 to 39 with primary liver carcinoma and hepatitis B virus infection. Sequences were obtained from liver tumor tissue from sampling region 2. Described subset: tumor region T2, inferior pole. J is TRBJ2-3 and V is TRBV11-2; D uncertain. CDR3 residues: CASRLVARSTDTQYF. The CDR3, as DNA: TGTGCCAGCAGGTTAGTGGCCAGAAGCACAGATACGCAGTATTTT.